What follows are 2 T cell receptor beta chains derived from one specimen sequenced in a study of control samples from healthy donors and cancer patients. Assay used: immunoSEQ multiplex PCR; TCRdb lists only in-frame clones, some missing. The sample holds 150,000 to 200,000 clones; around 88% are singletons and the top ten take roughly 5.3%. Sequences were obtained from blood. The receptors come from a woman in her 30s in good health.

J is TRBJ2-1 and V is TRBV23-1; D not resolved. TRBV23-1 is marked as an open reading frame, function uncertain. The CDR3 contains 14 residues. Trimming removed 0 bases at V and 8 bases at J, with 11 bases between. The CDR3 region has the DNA TGCGCCAGCAGTCAATCGCCGCTGTGGGATGAGCAGTTCTTC. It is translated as CASSQSPLWDEQFF.

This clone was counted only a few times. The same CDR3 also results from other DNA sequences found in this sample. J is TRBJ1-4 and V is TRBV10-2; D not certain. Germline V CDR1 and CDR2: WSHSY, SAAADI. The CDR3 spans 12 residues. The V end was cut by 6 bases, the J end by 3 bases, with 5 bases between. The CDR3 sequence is CASSRSNEKLFF. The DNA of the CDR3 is TGCGCCAGCAGCCGATCTAATGAAAAACTGTTTTTT.